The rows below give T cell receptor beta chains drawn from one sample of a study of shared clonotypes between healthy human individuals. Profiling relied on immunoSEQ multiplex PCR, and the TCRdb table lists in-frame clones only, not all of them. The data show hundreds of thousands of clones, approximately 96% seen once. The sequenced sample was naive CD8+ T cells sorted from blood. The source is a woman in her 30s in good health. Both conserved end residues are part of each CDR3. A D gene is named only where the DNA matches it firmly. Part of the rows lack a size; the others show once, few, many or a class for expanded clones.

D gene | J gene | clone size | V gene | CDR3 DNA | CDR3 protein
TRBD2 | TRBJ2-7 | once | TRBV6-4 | TGTGCCAGCAGGTCGGCGGTCTGGGAGGGACCTTCCTACGAGCAGTACTTC | CASRSAVWEGPSYEQYF
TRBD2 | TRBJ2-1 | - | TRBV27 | TGTGCCAGCAGGCTGGGCAGCGGGAGCGGGTGGGGGAATGAGCAGTTCTTC | CASRLGSGSGWGNEQFF
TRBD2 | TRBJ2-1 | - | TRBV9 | TGTGCCAGCAGCCCTAGCGGAAACCCCTCCCCAAACAATGAGCAGTTCTTC | CASSPSGNPSPNNEQFF
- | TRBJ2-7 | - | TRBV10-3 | TGTGCCATCAGTGAGGACCCCCGCGGGACCCCGAACTACGAGCAGTACTTC | CAISEDPRGTPNYEQYF
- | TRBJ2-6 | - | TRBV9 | TGTGCCAGCAGCGGATCTCCGGACAGAACTGGGGCCAACGTCCTGACTTTC | CASSGSPDRTGANVLTF
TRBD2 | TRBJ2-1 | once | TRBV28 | TGTGCCAGCAGTTTGGTCTTAGCGGGAGTATCTGAGCAGTTCTTC | CASSLVLAGVSEQFF
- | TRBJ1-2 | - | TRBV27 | TGTGCCAGCAGTTTGCAATCCCTATCCGGGACGGCCTCTAAAGGCTACACCTTC | CASSLQSLSGTASKGYTF
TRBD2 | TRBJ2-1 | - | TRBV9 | TGTGCCAGCAGCGTTCTCCTAGCGGGAGTTCTAGAGTTTACAAATGAGCAGTTCTTC | CASSVLLAGVLEFTNEQFF
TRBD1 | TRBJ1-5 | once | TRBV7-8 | TGTGCCAGCAGCTTAGAGGGACAGGGGGCGGCCCAGCATTTT | CASSLEGQGAAQHF
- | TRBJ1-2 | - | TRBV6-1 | TGTGCCAGCAGTGAAGCACGGGACAAAAGGAACTATGGCTACACCTTC | CASSEARDKRNYGYTF
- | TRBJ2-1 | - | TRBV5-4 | TGTGCCAGCAGCTTGGGGGTAGCGGATAGCTCCTACAATGAGCAGTTCTTC | CASSLGVADSSYNEQFF
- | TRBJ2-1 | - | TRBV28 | TGTGCCAGCAGTTTACGGGGGAACTCCTACAATGAGCAGTTCTTC | CASSLRGNSYNEQFF
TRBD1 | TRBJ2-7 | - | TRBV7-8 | TGTGCCAGCTCTCTTAGACGGGACAGGGAGACGTACGAGCAGTACTTC | CASSLRRDRETYEQYF
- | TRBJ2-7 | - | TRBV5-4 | TGTGCCAGCAGCTTTAAAATGGGGGAGCAGTACTTC | CASSFKMGEQYF
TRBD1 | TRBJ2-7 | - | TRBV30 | TGTGCCTTATCACAGGGGTCCTACGAGCAGTACTTC | CALSQGSYEQYF
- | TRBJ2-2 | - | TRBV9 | TGTGCCAGCAGCGTAGACGGGGTCTGGACCGGGGAGCTGTTTTTT | CASSVDGVWTGELFF
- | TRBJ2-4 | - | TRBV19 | TGTGCCAGTAGTATATCAGGGGCGGTAGCCAAAAACATTCAGTACTTC | CASSISGAVAKNIQYF
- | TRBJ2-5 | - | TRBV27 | TGTGCCAGCAGTTTGATGGACCAAGAGACCCAGTACTTC | CASSLMDQETQYF
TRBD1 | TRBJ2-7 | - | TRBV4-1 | TGCGCCAGCAGCCTTATTCCGGGACAGTCCTACGAGCAGTACTTC | CASSLIPGQSYEQYF
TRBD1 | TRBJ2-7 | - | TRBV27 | TGTGCCTCCCGAGGGGGCGAGGCCGAGCAGTACTTC | CASRGGEAEQYF
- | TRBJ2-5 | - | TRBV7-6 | TGTGCCAGCAGTAAGGGGGGGGCTTCGGAGACCCAGTACTTC | CASSKGGASETQYF
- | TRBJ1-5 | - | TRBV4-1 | TGCGCCAGCAGCCAGAGTACTTTCCAGCCCCAGCATTTT | CASSQSTFQPQHF
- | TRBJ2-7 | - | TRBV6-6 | TGTGCCAGCAGTTACCGAGAAGGCGACGAGCAGTACTTC | CASSYREGDEQYF
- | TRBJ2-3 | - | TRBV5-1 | TGCGCCAGCAGCTTGGAAGCTCCCAGCACAGATACGCAGTATTTT | CASSLEAPSTDTQYF
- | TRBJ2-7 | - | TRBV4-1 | TGCGCCAGCAGCCAAGTGGGGAGCTCCTACGAGCAGTACTTC | CASSQVGSSYEQYF
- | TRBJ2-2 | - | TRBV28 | TGTGCCAGCACCCCCGACCCGGGAGAAAGCACCGGGGAGCTGTTTTTT | CASTPDPGESTGELFF
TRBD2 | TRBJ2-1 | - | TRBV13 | TGTGCCAGCAGCCCAGCGGGGGGTGAGCAGTTCTTC | CASSPAGGEQFF
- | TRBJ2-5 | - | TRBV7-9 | TGTGCCAGCAGCTACATAGATCCTTGGGAGACCCAGTACTTC | CASSYIDPWETQYF
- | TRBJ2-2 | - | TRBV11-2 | TGTGCCAGCAGCTGGCCGTTGGGGGCGCTCGGCACCGGGGAGCTGTTTTTT | CASSWPLGALGTGELFF
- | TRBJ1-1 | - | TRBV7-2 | TGTGCCAGCAGCCCGTACAGCGTAAACACTGAAGCTTTCTTT | CASSPYSVNTEAFF
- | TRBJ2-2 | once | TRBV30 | TGTGCCAGTCAGGGGCACGAACGATTCACCGGGGAGCTGTTTTTT | CASQGHERFTGELFF
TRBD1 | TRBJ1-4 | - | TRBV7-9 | TGTGCCAGCAGCACCCGGACAGGACAGGATGAAAAACTGTTTTTT | CASSTRTGQDEKLFF
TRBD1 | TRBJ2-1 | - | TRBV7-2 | TGTGCCAGCAGCTTGGGACAGGGGGCTCAATATTACAATGAGCAGTTCTTC | CASSLGQGAQYYNEQFF
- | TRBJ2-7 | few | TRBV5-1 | TGCGCCAGCGGAGGGGGAGCTCTCTACGAGCAGTACTTC | CASGGGALYEQYF
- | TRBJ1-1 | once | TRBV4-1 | TGCGCCAGCAGCCAAGAGGTGGCGGAGAACACTGAAGCTTTCTTT | CASSQEVAENTEAFF
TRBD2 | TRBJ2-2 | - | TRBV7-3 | TGTGCCAGCAGCTTACTGGCGCTAGCGGGTACCGGGGAGCTGTTTTTT | CASSLLALAGTGELFF
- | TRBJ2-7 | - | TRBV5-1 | TGCGCCAGCAGCTGGGACTTGCCCTACGAGCAGTACTTC | CASSWDLPYEQYF
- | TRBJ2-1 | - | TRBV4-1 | TGCGCCAGCAGCCTCCCTGTGGGCTCTTACAATGAGCAGTTCTTC | CASSLPVGSYNEQFF
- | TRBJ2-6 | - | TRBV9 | TGTGCCAGCAGCGTAGAATCGGGTGCGGTGTACTCTGGGGCCAACGTCCTGACTTTC | CASSVESGAVYSGANVLTF
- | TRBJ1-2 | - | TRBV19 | TGTGCCAGTAGTACGGACGGTCCTAACTATGGCTACACCTTC | CASSTDGPNYGYTF